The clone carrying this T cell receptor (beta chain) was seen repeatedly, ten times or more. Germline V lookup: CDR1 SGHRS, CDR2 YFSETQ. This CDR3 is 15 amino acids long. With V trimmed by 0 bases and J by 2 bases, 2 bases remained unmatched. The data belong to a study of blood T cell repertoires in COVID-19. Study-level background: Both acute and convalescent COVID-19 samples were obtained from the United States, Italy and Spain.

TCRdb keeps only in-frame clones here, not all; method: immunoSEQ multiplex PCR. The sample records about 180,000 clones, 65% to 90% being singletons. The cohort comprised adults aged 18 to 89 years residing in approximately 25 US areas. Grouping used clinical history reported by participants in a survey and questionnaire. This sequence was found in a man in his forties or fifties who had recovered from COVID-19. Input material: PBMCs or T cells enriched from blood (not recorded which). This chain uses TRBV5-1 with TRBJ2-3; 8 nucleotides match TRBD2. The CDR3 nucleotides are TGCGCCAGCAGCTTGGGCGGGGGGATCACAGATACGCAGTATTTT. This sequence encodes CASSLGGGITDTQYF.